One sample yielded the 16 T cell receptor beta chains listed below, sequenced in a study of blood T cell repertoires in COVID-19 (dated by TCRdb to 2020 to 2022). Library preparation used the immunoSEQ multiplex PCR assay. TCRdb's version of the immuneACCESS table is confined to in-frame rearrangements and falls short of the full clone set. An unresolved V gene accounts for under half of the shortfall where checked; the remainder is of unknown origin. The sample contains about 36,000 clones, about nine tenths of them found a single time. The ten most abundant clones make up under 5% of the sample. The specimen was peripheral blood. The receptor set was obtained from a human donor in a cohort sampled during active COVID-19.

About this clone itself: Germline is not matched at one junction end, which may reflect a read error. V and J are TRBV18 and TRBJ2-7; tentative D call: TRBD2 (5 bases). The CDR3 loop spans 13 amino acids. CDR1 and CDR2 from the germline V gene are KGHSH and LQKENI. CDR3 in amino acids: CAGSPSAGDEQYF. The CDR3 nucleotides are TGTGCCGGCTCCCCCTCGGCCGGGGACGAGCAGTACTTC.

The V and J genes are TRBV5-4 and TRBJ2-5; no firm D call. V was trimmed by 5 bases and J by 9 bases, leaving 14 bases between them. The CDR3 has 12 amino acids. Per the germline V gene, CDR1 is SGHNT and CDR2 is YYREEE (reference sequence). The CDR3 bases are TGTGCCAGCAGACCAGCGCGGATTTCCCAGTACTTC. It translates to CASRPARISQYF.

The chain recombines TRBV5-6 with TRBJ1-2, with D tentatively TRBD1 (5 bases). Per the germline V gene, CDR1 is SGHDT and CDR2 is YYEEEE. Deletions cut 7 bases from V and 0 bases from J, with 16 bases between. The CDR3 loop spans 15 amino acids. For the CDR3, the DNA is TGTGCCAGCCTATCTGGGGGGGAAGCTAACTATGGCTACACCTTC. Its protein product is CASLSGGEANYGYTF. Full variable domain (remainder filled in from reference TRBV5-6 and TRBJ1-2): DAGVTQSPTHLIKTRGQQVTLRCSPKSGHDTVSWYQQALGQGPQFIFQYYEEEERQRGNFPDRFSGHQFPNYSSELNVNALLLGDSALYLCASLSGGEANYGYTFGSGTRLTVV.

This chain uses TRBV20-1 with TRBJ2-7, with D perhaps TRBD2 (5 bases). Trimming removed 3 bases at V and 2 bases at J, with 35 bases between. The CDR3 is 21 residues long. Germline CDR1 and CDR2: DFQATT and SNEGSKA (reference sequence). The CDR3 loop reads CSASYLAGSPASSARPYEQYF. In DNA form, the CDR3 reads TGCAGTGCTAGTTATTTGGCTGGGTCCCCGGCCAGTAGCGCGCGACCCTACGAGCAGTACTTC.

The rearrangement uses TRBV9 and TRBJ2-1; no firm D call. CDR1 and CDR2 (germline): SGDLS, YYNGEE. The ends were cut back, 4 bases at V and 0 bases at J, with 8 bases in the middle. The CDR3 length is 14 residues. The CDR3 DNA follows: TGTGCCAGCAGCAGACTCGACTCCTACAATGAGCAGTTCTTC. The encoded protein is CASSRLDSYNEQFF.

V and J are TRBV5-1 and TRBJ2-7; weak D call: TRBD2 (6 bases). The CDR3 loop spans 16 amino acids. V gave up 2 bases and J gave up 0 bases, with 15 bases separating them. Germline V gene data show CDR1 as SGHRS and CDR2 as YFSETQ. CDR3: CASSFIADHSSYEQYF. The CDR3 nucleotides read TGCGCCAGCAGCTTCATAGCGGATCACAGCTCCTACGAGCAGTACTTC.

This chain connects TRBV7-2 to TRBJ2-3, with 7 bases lining up with TRBD2. The germline CDR1 and CDR2 sequences are SGHTA and FQGNSA. The CDR3 consists of 16 residues. J gave up 6 bases and V 2 bases, and 11 bases lay outside the gene matches. The CDR3 DNA reads TGTGCCAGCAGCTTATCGGGGGGAGGGAGCAGGGATACGCAGTATTTT. It specifies CASSLSGGGSRDTQYF.

The chain uses TRBV10-3 and TRBJ1-5; 7 bases align to TRBD1. The CDR3 loop spans 15 amino acids. Germline loops: CDR1 ENHRY, CDR2 SYGVKD. Losses at the gene ends were 0 bases for V and 4 bases for J; bases not matched to a gene: 3. In nucleotides, the CDR3 is TGTGCCATCAGTGAGTCGACAGGGAGAAATCAGCCCCAGCATTTT. Residues: CAISESTGRNQPQHF.

V and J are TRBV20-1 and TRBJ2-1; TRBD2 matches at 9 bases. J was trimmed by 0 bases and V by 3 bases; bases with no gene match: 12. Germline assignment: CDR1 DFQATT and CDR2 SNEGSKA (reference sequence). The CDR3 is 18 residues long. CDR3 coding DNA: TGCAGTGCTAGTGGGTGGCTAGCGGGAAGGAGCTCCTACAATGAGCAGTTCTTC. Translated, it gives CSASGWLAGRSSYNEQFF.

The chain links TRBV4-1 to TRBJ2-3, with TRBD2 matching over 7 bases. J gave up 9 bases and V 4 bases, and 10 bases lay outside the gene matches. This CDR3 contains 14 residues. Germline assignment: CDR1 MGHRA and CDR2 YSYEKL. For the CDR3, the DNA is TGCGCCAGCAGCCGGACCCTGGGGGAGGGGACGCAGTATTTT. Its protein is CASSRTLGEGTQYF.

This clone was counted a few times. The V gene is TRBV28, the J gene TRBJ2-3; the D gene is possibly TRBD1 (5 bases). V was cut by 6 bases and J by 5 bases, with 6 bases left in between. The CDR3 runs to 11 residues. In germline, CDR1 is MDHEN, CDR2 SYDVKM. As DNA, the CDR3 is TGTGCCAGCAGCAGGGAAGATACGCAGTATTTT. Residues: CASSREDTQYF.

This clone has a single count. The chain couples TRBV5-1 to TRBJ2-6, with D possibly matching TRBD2 (5 bases). Germline V CDR1 and CDR2: SGHRS, YFSETQ. There are 13 residues in the CDR3. V dropped 3 bases and J dropped 4 bases, with 5 bases sitting between them. CDR3 sequence reads: CASSSGGANVLTF. The CDR3, as DNA: TGCGCCAGCAGCTCGGGAGGGGCCAACGTCCTGACTTTC.

The CDR3 loop reads CASSLGTSGSPKETQYF. CDR3 DNA sequence: TGCGCCAGCAGCTTGGGGACTAGCGGGTCTCCAAAAGAGACCCAGTACTTC. J is TRBJ2-5 and V is TRBV5-1; 11 bases match TRBD2. Germline CDR1 reads SGHRS; CDR2 reads YFSETQ. The CDR3 length is 17 residues. V was pared by 0 bases and J by 3 bases, with 7 bases of the junction left unmatched. The full variable domain, completed using reference TRBV5-1 and TRBJ2-5, is KAGVTQTPRYLIKTRGQQVTLSCSPISGHRSVSWYQQTPGQGLQFLFEYFSETQRNKGNFPGRFSGRQFSNSRSEMNVSTLELGDSALYLCASSLGTSGSPKETQYFGPGTRLLVL.

The rearrangement links TRBV5-1 to TRBJ1-1; D unresolved. Germline V gene sequence: CDR1 SGHRS, CDR2 YFSETQ. The CDR3 covers 14 residues. Trimming removed 2 bases at V and 5 bases at J, with 13 bases between. The CDR3 protein is CASSLGAKETEAFF. The CDR3 nucleotides read TGCGCCAGCAGCTTAGGCGCTAAGGAGACTGAAGCTTTCTTT.

The CDR3 protein is CALSDRVGGYTF. In DNA, the CDR3 is TGTGCCTTATCGGACAGGGTCGGGGGCTACACCTTC. The V call is TRBV28, the J call TRBJ1-2, with TRBD1 matching 8 bases. The CDR3 has 12 amino acids. Germline trimming cut 11 bases from V and 8 bases from J; bases unmatched to any gene: 10. Germline CDR1 MDHEN, CDR2 SYDVKM.

The sample holds a few counts of this clone. The chain has TRBV7-9 and TRBJ2-2; D is possibly TRBD2 (5 bases). The V end lost 8 bases, the J end lost 2 bases, and 15 bases lay between the germline ends. Germline V gene lookup returns CDR1 SEHNR and CDR2 FQNEAQ (reference sequence). This CDR3 is 15 amino acids long. In nucleotides, the CDR3 is TGTGCCAGCCTGATAGGAGGCCCAAACACCGGGGAGCTGTTTTTT. This sequence encodes CASLIGGPNTGELFF.